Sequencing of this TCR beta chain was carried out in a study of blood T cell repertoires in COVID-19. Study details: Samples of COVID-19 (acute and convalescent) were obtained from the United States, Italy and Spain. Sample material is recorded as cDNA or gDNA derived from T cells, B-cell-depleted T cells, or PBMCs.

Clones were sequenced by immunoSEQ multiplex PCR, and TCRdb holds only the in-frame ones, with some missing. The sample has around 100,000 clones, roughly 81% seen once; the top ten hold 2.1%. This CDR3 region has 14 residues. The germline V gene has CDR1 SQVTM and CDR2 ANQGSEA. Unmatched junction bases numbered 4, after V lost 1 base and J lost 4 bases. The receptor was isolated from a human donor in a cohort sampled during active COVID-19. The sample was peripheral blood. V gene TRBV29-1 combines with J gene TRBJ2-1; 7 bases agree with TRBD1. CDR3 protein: CSVEGTGVYNEQFF. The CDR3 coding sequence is TGCAGCGTTGAAGGGACAGGAGTTTACAATGAGCAGTTCTTC.